The rows below give T cell receptor beta chains drawn from one sample of a study of response to subunit inactivated influenza vaccine. TCRdb reprocessed the RT-PCR reads via MiXCR and lists one record per CDR3 protein. In the table there are about 500,000 distinct CDR3 sequences, approximately 16% of which are singletons. The source was CD4+ T cells sorted from PBMCs, collected less than 30 months after vaccination. All receptors come from a man aged 45 to 75 who received an inactivated influenza vaccine. Both conserved end residues are part of each CDR3. A D gene is named only where the DNA matches it firmly. Some rows mark clone size as missing; the rest say once, few, many or name a class of expanded clone.

TRBJ2-1 NA TRBV20-1 NA TGCAGTGCGATGGGAGAGAATGAGCAGTTCTTC CSAMGENEQFF
TRBJ1-4 few TRBV12-3/TRBV12-4 NA TGTGCCAGCAGTCAGCGGGCAACTAATGAAAAACTGTTTTTT CASSQRATNEKLFF
TRBJ2-2 few TRBV30 NA TGTGCCTGGAGTTACCTCGCCGGGCGGTCGAACACCGGGGAGCTGTTTTTT CAWSYLAGRSNTGELFF
TRBJ2-1 few TRBV20-1 NA TGCAGTGCTAACCGACCCAACCCCCTAAATGAGCAGTTCTTC CSANRPNPLNEQFF
TRBJ2-5 few TRBV10-3 NA TGTGCCATCAGTGATGCGGGACCCACATTAGAGACCCAGTACTTC CAISDAGPTLETQYF
TRBJ1-1 NA TRBV11-2 NA TGTGCCAGCAGCTGGGACACACAGAACACTGAAGCTTTCTTT CASSWDTQNTEAFF
TRBJ2-2 NA TRBV29-1 TRBD1 TGCAGCGTTGGGGGACAGATCACCGGGGAGCTGTTTTTT CSVGGQITGELFF
TRBJ2-1 NA TRBV27 NA TGTGCCAGCTCACGACGGGAGATCGACAATGAGCAGTTCTTC CASSRREIDNEQFF
TRBJ2-7 NA TRBV4-1 NA TGCGCCAGCAGCCAAGAGGCCCGCTCCTACGAGCAGTACTTC CASSQEARSYEQYF
TRBJ2-2 NA TRBV5-6 NA TGTGCCAGCAGTGGGACTTCTGGGGAGCTGTTTTTT CASSGTSGELFF
TRBJ1-3 NA TRBV18 NA TGTGCCAGCTCACCACCGGCGGACTCTGGAAACACCATATATTTT CASSPPADSGNTIYF
TRBJ1-4 NA TRBV29-1 TRBD1 TGCAGCGCCCAAACCCGCGCAGGGGGCCCAACTAATGAAAAACTGTTTTTT CSAQTRAGGPTNEKLFF
TRBJ1-5 few TRBV30 TRBD1 TGTGCCTGGAACAACAGGGGGCAAAACAATCAGCCCCAGCATTTT CAWNNRGQNNQPQHF